The following is a T cell receptor beta chain sequence with its context. Some clones are missing from TCRdb's copy, which holds only in-frame ones; the method was immunoSEQ multiplex PCR. The table lists some 200,000 clones, approximately 89% of them singletons. This entry is derived from a study of blood T cell repertoires in COVID-19. With V trimmed by 3 bases and J by 6 bases, 4 bases remained unmatched. This CDR3 has 14 amino acids. Per germline, CDR1 PRHDT and CDR2 FYEKMQ (reference sequence). The chain employs TRBV13 and TRBJ2-1; 8 bases match TRBD2. The specimen was peripheral blood. The TCR comes from a woman aged 55-70 years with acute or convalescent COVID-19. The CDR3 region is CASSLASGLNEQFF. CDR3 bases: TGTGCCAGCAGCTTGGCTAGCGGGCTCAATGAGCAGTTCTTC.